This TCR beta chain was obtained from a study of response to subunit inactivated influenza vaccine. Findings of the study overall: Authors suggested seasonal influenza vaccinations each recruit few new T cells.

This CDR3 has 16 residues. Trimming pared 4 bases from V and 0 bases from J, leaving 13 bases between. Germline CDR1 SGHRS, CDR2 YFSETQ. TCRdb re-derived calls from the RT-PCR reads in MiXCR, one entry per CDR3 protein. The sample includes hundreds of thousands of distinct CDR3 sequences, approximately 17% of them seen just once. This clonotype was counted between two and nine times. Its specificity is unknown. The sequencing here drew on CD4+ T cells sorted from PBMCs, taken about 23 months after vaccination. This clonotype originated in a man between 50 and 75 years old who received an inactivated influenza vaccine. This chain joins TRBV5-1 and TRBJ2-2, with D perhaps matching TRBD1 (6 bases). CDR3 nucleotides: TGCGCCAGCAGCCCGAGGGGGTTATCGAACACCGGGGAGCTGTTTTTT. Amino acid sequence: CASSPRGLSNTGELFF.